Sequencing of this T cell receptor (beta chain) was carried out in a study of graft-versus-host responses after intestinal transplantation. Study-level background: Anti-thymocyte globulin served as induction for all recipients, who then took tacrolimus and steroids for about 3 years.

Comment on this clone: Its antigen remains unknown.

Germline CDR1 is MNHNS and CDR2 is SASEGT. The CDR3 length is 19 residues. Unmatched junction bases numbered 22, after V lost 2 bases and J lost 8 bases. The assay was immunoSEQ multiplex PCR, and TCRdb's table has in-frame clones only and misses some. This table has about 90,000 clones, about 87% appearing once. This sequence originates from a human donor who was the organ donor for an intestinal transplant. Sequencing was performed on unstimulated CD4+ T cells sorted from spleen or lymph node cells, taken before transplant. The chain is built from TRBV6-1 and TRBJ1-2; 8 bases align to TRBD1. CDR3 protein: CASSEWGLGTGQILGGYTF. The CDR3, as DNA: TGTGCCAGCAGTGAATGGGGCTTGGGGACAGGCCAGATACTTGGCGGCTACACCTTC.